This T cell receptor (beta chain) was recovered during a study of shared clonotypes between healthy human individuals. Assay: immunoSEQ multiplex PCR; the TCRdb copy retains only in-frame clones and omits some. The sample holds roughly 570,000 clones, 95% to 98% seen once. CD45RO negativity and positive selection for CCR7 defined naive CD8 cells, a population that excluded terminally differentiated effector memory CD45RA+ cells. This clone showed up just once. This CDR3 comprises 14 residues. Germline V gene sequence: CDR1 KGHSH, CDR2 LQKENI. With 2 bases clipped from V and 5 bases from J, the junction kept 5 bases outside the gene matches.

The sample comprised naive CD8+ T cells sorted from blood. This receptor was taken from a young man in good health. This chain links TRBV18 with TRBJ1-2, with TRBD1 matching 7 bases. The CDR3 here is CASSPVGTEYGYTF. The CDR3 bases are TGTGCCAGCTCACCAGTCGGGACAGAATATGGCTACACCTTC.